The 30 T cell receptor beta chains in this list originate from one sample, sequenced in a study of T cells in Graves' hyperthyroidism and ophthalmopathy. RNA transcripts provided the source from which TCR beta CDR3 regions were amplified. HTBI primers drove first-round RT-PCR of the TCR CDR3. Using its own MiXCR run on the multiplex PCR reads, TCRdb lists one record per CDR3 protein. The sample shows about 600,000 distinct CDR3 sequences, approximately 15% of them seen only once. Material: blood. The receptor source for this set is a woman aged 35 to 49 with Graves' ophthalmopathy.

This clonotype has ten or more counts. The V gene is TRBV30, the J gene TRBJ2-7; TRBD1 or TRBD2 may be the D gene (5 bases each). V dropped 0 bases and J dropped 6 bases, with 15 bases sitting between them. The germline CDR1 and CDR2 sequences are GTSNPN and SVGIG (reference sequence). The CDR3 covers 14 residues. This CDR3 reads CAWSVRGERLEQYF. The CDR3 nucleotides read TGTGCCTGGAGTGTGAGGGGAGAACGGCTCGAGCAGTACTTC.

The chain is built from TRBV5-5 and TRBJ2-3; TRBD2 matches at 11 bases. The CDR3 has 16 amino acids. Germline values: CDR1 SGHKS, CDR2 YYEKEE (reference sequence). The V and J ends lost 0 bases and 3 bases, in that order; junction bases with no gene match: 3. The CDR3, as DNA: TGTGCCAGCAGCTTGGTCGGACTAGCGGGTACAGATACGCAGTATTTT. Its translation: CASSLVGLAGTDTQYF.

V is TRBV12-3 or TRBV12-4 and J is TRBJ1-5, with a tentative D call TRBD1 (6 bases). The CDR3 is 14 amino acids. The V gene lost 5 bases and the J gene lost 5 bases, with 13 bases spanning the gap. The CDR3 DNA reads as TGTGCCAGCAGTGCCGGACAGACTTATCAGCCCCAGCATTTT. Translation gives CASSAGQTYQPQHF.

This chain connects TRBV11-2 to TRBJ1-3, with D perhaps TRBD1 (6 bases). CDR3 size: 15 residues. V lost 5 bases and J lost 0, with 11 bases in between. CDR1 SGHAT and CDR2 FQNNGV come from the germline V gene. The CDR3 region is CASSETGTSGNTIYF. The DNA of the CDR3 is TGTGCCAGCAGCGAGACAGGTACCTCTGGAAACACCATATATTTT. The full variable domain, completed using reference TRBV11-2 and TRBJ1-3, is EAGVAQSPRYKIIEKRQSVAFWCNPISGHATLYWYQQILGQGPKLLIQFQNNGVVDDSQLPKDRFSAERLKGVDSTLKIQPAKLEDSAVYLCASSETGTSGNTIYFGEGSWLTVV.

Ten or more counts support this clonotype. V is TRBV3-1 and J is TRBJ1-2, with D tentatively TRBD1 (6 bases). The CDR3 is 14 amino acids. Trimming cost V 0 bases and J 6 bases, with 11 bases left between them. In germline, CDR1 is LGHDT, CDR2 YNNKEL (reference sequence). The CDR3 loop is CASSQDGGSHGYTF. CDR3 sequence (DNA): TGTGCCAGCAGCCAAGATGGGGGCTCCCATGGCTACACCTTC. Full variable domain (outside the CDR3, taken from reference TRBV3-1 and TRBJ1-2): DTAVSQTPKYLVTQMGNDKSIKCEQNLGHDTMYWYKQDSKKFLKIMFSYNNKELIINETVPNRFSPKSPDKAHLNLHINSLELGDSAVYFCASSQDGGSHGYTFGSGTRLTVV.

The chain links TRBV19 to TRBJ2-7; 8 positions match TRBD1. With V trimmed by 6 bases and J by 4 bases, 8 bases remained unmatched. The CDR3 length is 14 residues. Germline lookup yields CDR1 LNHDA and CDR2 SQIVND (reference sequence). The CDR3 loop reads CASSRTGFGYEQYF. The CDR3 bases are TGTGCCAGTAGCCGGACAGGGTTTGGTTACGAGCAGTACTTC.

This clonotype turned up a few times. V is TRBV19 and J is TRBJ1-6; D is possibly TRBD1 (5 bases). The CDR3 loop spans 15 amino acids. With 3 bases removed from V and 7 bases from J, the gap between germline ends came to 13 bases. Germline lookup yields CDR1 LNHDA and CDR2 SQIVND (reference sequence). CDR3 bases: TGTGCCAGTAGTATTTGGGGACTCCAAAATTCACCCCTCCACTTT. This codes for CASSIWGLQNSPLHF.

J is TRBJ1-2 and V is TRBV14; no clear D. Germline loops: CDR1 SGHDN, CDR2 FVKESK. The CDR3 spans 12 residues. V was cut by 2 bases and J by 9 bases, with 10 bases left in between. CDR3 coding DNA: TGTGCCAGCAGCCAATTCAGTGACAGCTACACCTTC. As protein: CASSQFSDSYTF.

This clonotype was detected ten times or more. The J gene is TRBJ2-5, the V gene TRBV9; D is perhaps TRBD1 (6 bases). This CDR3 is 15 amino acids long. With 4 bases removed from V and 5 bases from J, the gap between germline ends came to 18 bases. The germline V gene has CDR1 SGDLS and CDR2 YYNGEE. The CDR3 bases are TGTGCCAGCAGCTTCAGCCAGGGGTGGGGGGAGACCCAGTACTTC. Translating it yields CASSFSQGWGETQYF.

The sample holds a few counts of this clonotype. The chain is built from TRBV5-6 and TRBJ2-3; a weak D match, TRBD1 (6 bases). V shed 4 bases and J shed 0 bases, with 21 bases lying between them. This CDR3 region has 18 residues. CDR1 and CDR2 from the germline V gene are SGHDT and YYEEEE. CDR3 residues: CASSHRRTVLASTDTQYF. The DNA of the CDR3 is TGTGCCAGCAGCCACCGAAGGACAGTTCTAGCTAGCACAGATACGCAGTATTTT. The full variable domain, completed using reference TRBV5-6 and TRBJ2-3, is DAGVTQSPTHLIKTRGQQVTLRCSPKSGHDTVSWYQQALGQGPQFIFQYYEEEERQRGNFPDRFSGHQFPNYSSELNVNALLLGDSALYLCASSHRRTVLASTDTQYFGPGTRLTVL.

This clonotype was found many times. The chain uses TRBV3-1 and TRBJ2-7; D unresolved. The CDR3 is 15 amino acids. The germline CDR1 and CDR2 sequences are LGHDT and YNNKEL (reference sequence). The V end lost 0 bases, the J end lost 7 bases, and 16 bases lay between the germline ends. The DNA of the CDR3 is TGTGCCAGCAGCCAAGATGTACTGGGCTCGGCAGAGCAGTACTTC. Amino acids: CASSQDVLGSAEQYF.

The rearrangement uses TRBV7-2 and TRBJ2-2, with 9 bases matching TRBD2. The CDR3 runs to 20 residues. Trimming took 2 bases from V and 5 from J; bases not matched to a gene: 18. CDR1 SGHTA and CDR2 FQGNSA come from the germline V gene. The CDR3 nucleotides are TGTGCCAGCAGCTTATGGGGGAGAGGGCGGGAGGGCCATCGGACCGGGGAGCTGTTTTTT. This gives the protein CASSLWGRGREGHRTGELFF.

The rearrangement links TRBV6-6 to TRBJ2-1; 11 bases match TRBD2. The germline V gene encodes CDR1 MNHNY and CDR2 SVGAGI (reference sequence). J was trimmed by 8 bases and V by 2 bases; bases with no gene match: 11. This CDR3 spans 17 amino acids. The CDR3: CASSYPKGSGGVYEQFF. The CDR3 nucleotides read TGTGCCAGCAGTTACCCCAAGGGTAGCGGGGGGGTCTATGAGCAGTTCTTC.

The rearrangement joins TRBV15 to TRBJ2-1; 8 nucleotides line up with TRBD2. Germline V lookup: CDR1 LNHNV, CDR2 YYDKDF (reference sequence). J was trimmed by 8 bases and V by 3 bases; bases with no gene match: 12. The length of the CDR3 is 16 residues. The CDR3 protein is CATSSGLGGGNHEQFF. DNA of the CDR3: TGTGCCACCAGCAGCGGACTGGGCGGGGGGAACCATGAGCAGTTCTTC.

The rearrangement uses TRBV20-1 and TRBJ1-3; D is perhaps TRBD1 (5 bases). The CDR3 runs to 18 residues. With 7 bases removed from V and 0 bases from J, the gap between germline ends came to 25 bases. CDR1 is DFQATT, CDR2 SNEGSKA, per germline (reference sequence). Written as DNA, the CDR3 is TGCAGTGTACCCAAATGGGGCCAGACAAGACTCTCTGGAAACACCATATATTTT. Encoded protein: CSVPKWGQTRLSGNTIYF.

In regard to this clonotype: A much larger clonotype is one base distant, so this may be a read error. The V gene is TRBV11-2, the J gene TRBJ2-7, with D hard to call. With the DNA end fitting TRBJ2-1 better, the J assignment may be wrong. The CDR3 totals 14 residues. Germline V CDR1 and CDR2: SGHAT, FQNNGV. In DNA form, the CDR3 reads TGTGCCAGCAGCTTAGCCGAGAAGGTTTACGAGCAGTTCTTC. It translates to CASSLAEKVYEQFF.

V and J are TRBV30 and TRBJ2-3, with 8 bases matching TRBD1. Trimming cost V 3 bases and J 4 bases; bases outside gene matches: 3. Germline-derived CDR1 and CDR2 are GTSNPN and SVGIG (reference sequence). This CDR3 contains 13 residues. The CDR3 region is CAWSSGGADTQYF. The CDR3 DNA sequence: TGTGCCTGGAGCTCAGGGGGCGCAGATACGCAGTATTTT.

This CDR3 is CASSRLAGVEANVLTF. For the CDR3, the DNA is TGTGCCAGCAGTCGGCTAGCGGGAGTCGAGGCCAACGTCCTGACTTTC. The chain joins TRBV27 to TRBJ2-6; 10 bases match TRBD2. The germline V gene encodes CDR1 MNHEY and CDR2 SMNVEV (reference sequence). The length of the CDR3 is 16 residues. Losses at the gene ends were 5 bases for V and 6 bases for J; bases not matched to a gene: 7.

The chain combines TRBV4-1 with TRBJ2-4; D is ambiguous. The CDR3 has 15 amino acids. V lost 0 bases to trimming and J lost 0 bases, with 6 bases between them. CDR1 and CDR2 from the germline V gene are MGHRA and YSYEKL. CDR3 loop: CASSQDMLAKNIQYF. DNA of the CDR3: TGCGCCAGCAGCCAAGATATGCTAGCCAAAAACATTCAGTACTTC.

For this clonotype: It may be a read error: a sequence one base away is much more abundant. The chain is built from TRBV6-2 or TRBV6-3 and TRBJ1-2; D not certain. This CDR3 is built from 13 residues. Germline CDR1 is MNHEY and CDR2 is SVGEGT. V was clipped by 5 bases and J by 2 bases, with 9 bases between them. The CDR3: CASSHEDNYGYTF. The CDR3 coding sequence is TGTGCCAGCAGTCACGAGGACAACTATGGCTACACCTTC.

The chain couples TRBV6-1 to TRBJ2-3; the match to TRBD2 covers 9 bases. Trimming took 5 bases from V and 4 from J; bases not matched to a gene: 7. The CDR3 loop spans 15 amino acids. Germline CDR1 is MNHNS and CDR2 is SASEGT. CDR3 sequence reads: CASSSGTSSPDTQYF. The CDR3 DNA follows: TGTGCCAGCAGTTCCGGGACTAGCTCCCCAGATACGCAGTATTTT.

The chain joins TRBV5-1 to TRBJ2-1, with TRBD1 identical over 8 bases. Germline V gene data show CDR1 as SGHRS and CDR2 as YFSETQ. There are 16 residues in the CDR3. With V trimmed by 3 bases and J by 3 bases, 8 bases remained unmatched. The CDR3 DNA sequence: TGCGCCAGCAGCTCGAATGGACAGGGTATCTACAATGAGCAGTTCTTC. It translates to CASSSNGQGIYNEQFF.

This clonotype was observed at least ten times. The chain is built from TRBV11-2 and TRBJ2-7, with 9 nucleotides matching TRBD2. There are 16 residues in the CDR3. From germline, CDR1 is SGHAT and CDR2 FQNNGV. V lost 3 bases to trimming and J lost 2 bases; unmatched junction nucleotides: 8. The CDR3 DNA is TGTGCCAGCAGCTTGGACCTAGCGGGATTAACCTACGAGCAGTACTTC. Encoded protein: CASSLDLAGLTYEQYF.

This clonotype came up many times. The CDR3 region is CASGISVNSPLHF. CDR3 bases: TGTGCCAGTGGGATTTCAGTTAATTCACCCCTCCACTTT. J is TRBJ1-6 and V is TRBV7-8; no reliable D call. Trimming pared 9 bases from V and 6 bases from J, leaving 12 bases between. Germline V gene sequence: CDR1 SGHVS, CDR2 FQNEAQ. This CDR3 spans 13 amino acids.

This clonotype appeared once. In DNA, the CDR3 is TGTGCCACCTCCTCTGCCGGGAGGGTCCCAGATACGCAGTATTTT. This codes for CATSSAGRVPDTQYF. This rearrangement joins TRBV5-6 to TRBJ2-3; 8 bases fit TRBD2. From germline, CDR1 is SGHDT and CDR2 YYEEEE. The CDR3 contains 15 residues. The junction had 13 bases not matched to a gene; V was cut back by 9 bases and J by 4 bases.

This clonotype was recorded a few times. The V call is TRBV20-1, the J call TRBJ2-7; TRBD2 matches at 13 bases. This CDR3 is built from 13 residues. CDR1 and CDR2 from the germline V gene are DFQATT and SNEGSKA (reference sequence). The ends lost 6 bases at V and 2 bases at J; junction bases unmatched: 1. As DNA, the CDR3 is TGCAGTGCGGGACTAGCGGGAACCTACGAGCAGTACTTC. The encoded protein is CSAGLAGTYEQYF.

This clonotype was counted at least ten times. V usage is TRBV6-1 and J usage is TRBJ2-7, with D tentatively TRBD1 (7 bases). This CDR3 region has 13 residues. Trimming removed 8 bases from V and 4 bases from J, with 15 bases in between. Germline V gene lookup returns CDR1 MNHNS and CDR2 SASEGT. CDR3 residues: CASAGTAPYEQYF. DNA of the CDR3: TGTGCCAGCGCGGGGACAGCGCCGTACGAGCAGTACTTC.

The CDR3 is CASSYGPGLGYTF. The CDR3 DNA reads as TGTGCCAGCAGTTATGGACCAGGGCTTGGCTACACCTTC. The chain has TRBV6-9 and TRBJ1-2; possibly TRBD1 for D (5 bases). V lost 2 bases, J lost 7 bases, and 11 bases lay in between. The germline V gene has CDR1 MNHGY and CDR2 SVAAGI. This CDR3 region has 13 residues.

The sample holds many counts of this clonotype. This chain connects TRBV30 to TRBJ1-2; 8 positions agree with TRBD1. The CDR3 extends over 16 amino acids. V gave up 1 base and J gave up 13 bases; unmatched junction bases: 20. CDR1 and CDR2 from the germline V gene are GTSNPN and SVGIG (reference sequence). The CDR3 loop is CAWSDLRRTGWSVVTF. In DNA form, the CDR3 reads TGTGCCTGGAGTGACCTCCGACGGACAGGGTGGAGCGTCGTCACCTTC.

In its sample, this clonotype was seen a few times. The chain combines TRBV7-9 with TRBJ2-3; D is perhaps TRBD1 or TRBD2 (5 bases each). CDR1 and CDR2 from the germline V gene are SEHNR and FQNEAQ (reference sequence). CDR3 length: 18 residues. Trimming cost V 3 bases and J 0 bases, with 19 bases left between them. The CDR3 DNA sequence: TGTGCCAGCAGCTTCACCCAAACCGGGACCCCTAGCACAGATACGCAGTATTTT. Translated, it gives CASSFTQTGTPSTDTQYF.